This T cell receptor (beta chain) was identified in a study of OX40 agonist ivuxolimab in advanced cancers. Study results and limitations: Expanded peripheral T cells had an undetermined antigen specificity. In a subset of nonresponders, normalized T-cell clonal expansion was also low.

This clone came up once. The antigen remains unidentified. The data were produced by immunoSEQ multiplex PCR, yet TCRdb's version contains in-frame clones alone and is incomplete. Here the sample spans some 87,000 clones, 85% to 95% being singletons. The length of the CDR3 is 14 residues. Germline values: CDR1 SGDLS, CDR2 YYNGEE. Trimming cost V 3 bases and J 2 bases, with 12 bases left between them. V usage is TRBV9 and J usage is TRBJ2-7; D perhaps matches TRBD1 (6 bases). The TCR was taken from an adult with an advanced solid tumor such as melanoma, head and neck, liver or kidney cancer. The source material was CD4+ or CD8+ T cells sorted from blood, sampled in a trial of the OX40 agonist ivuxolimab. DNA of the CDR3: TGTGCCAGCAGCGCAACAGGGTACACCTACGAGCAGTACTTC. It yields the protein CASSATGYTYEQYF.